This T cell receptor (beta chain) was sequenced for a study of T cells in Graves' hyperthyroidism and ophthalmopathy. About the study: Peripheral blood samples were taken at initial diagnosis, prior to any treatment.

Study conclusions and caveats: Most expanded thyroid clonotypes above 0.001 also appeared in blood.

Amplification targeted TCR beta CDR3 regions from RNA transcripts. Using the HTBI primer set, a first-round RT-PCR was run on the TCR CDR3. One entry per CDR3 protein, called by TCRdb with MiXCR from the multiplex PCR reads. This table has 300,000 to 450,000 distinct CDR3 sequences, about 14% appearing once. The length of the CDR3 is 15 residues. V shed 3 bases and J 5 bases; nucleotides not matched to a gene: 8. Germline V lookup: CDR1 LNHDA, CDR2 SQIVND (reference sequence). Every diagnosis used clinical symptoms, serum thyroxine and TRAb, thyroid ultrasound and orbital computed tomography. Notes on this clonotype: Antigen: not known.

This receptor was taken from a man aged 25-40 years with Graves' hyperthyroidism that later progressed to Graves' ophthalmopathy. The chain employs TRBV19 and TRBJ1-1, with 8 bases aligning to TRBD1. Sequencing was carried out using blood. This chain's CDR3 is CASSIGAGGGTEAFF. Written as DNA, the CDR3 is TGTGCCAGTAGTATCGGGGCAGGGGGCGGAACTGAAGCTTTCTTT.